This passage covers 32 T cell receptor beta chains from one sample sequenced in a study of T cell responses to AZD1222 COVID-19 vaccine. Profiled with immunoSEQ multiplex PCR; TCRdb holds only in-frame clones, not every one. The repertoire holds around 160,000 clones, with around 91% as singletons. The source was peripheral blood, collected on day 0 of AZD1222 vaccination. All receptors derive from an adult in good health.

The chain carries TRBV6-5 and TRBJ1-1; D not resolved. CDR3 length equals 13 residues. V dropped 5 bases and J dropped 3 bases, with 10 bases sitting between them. Germline lookup yields CDR1 MNHEY and CDR2 SVGAGI. This CDR3 reads CASSQFTDTEAFF. Written as DNA, the CDR3 is TGTGCCAGCAGTCAGTTTACGGACACTGAAGCTTTCTTT.

V gene TRBV12-3 or TRBV12-4 combines with J gene TRBJ2-7; D remains ambiguous. The CDR3 contains 13 residues. V lost 8 bases and J lost 0, with 11 bases in between. CDR3 protein: CASLGPSSYEQYF. The CDR3 nucleotides read TGTGCCAGCCTCGGTCCTAGCTCCTACGAGCAGTACTTC.

The CDR3 sequence: CASSSLSEGGQPQHF. The CDR3 nucleotides read TGTGCCAGCAGTTCCCTATCGGAGGGAGGGCAGCCCCAGCATTTT. The chain recombines TRBV6-5 with TRBJ1-5; D remains ambiguous. The V end lost 4 bases, the J end lost 7 bases, and 17 bases lay between the germline ends. Germline V CDR1 and CDR2: MNHEY, SVGAGI. The CDR3 is made up of 15 amino acids.

V gene TRBV27 combines with J gene TRBJ1-6; weak D call: TRBD1 (6 bases). Germline V lookup: CDR1 MNHEY, CDR2 SMNVEV (reference sequence). The CDR3 runs to 13 residues. The ends were cut back, 5 bases at V and 10 bases at J, with 12 bases in the middle. The CDR3 DNA sequence: TGTGCCAGCAGTCCCAGGGGTGGCTCACCCCTCCACTTT. It is translated as CASSPRGGSPLHF.

V is TRBV28 and J is TRBJ1-5, with 8 bases lining up with TRBD1. Germline trimming cut 4 bases from V and 3 bases from J; bases unmatched to any gene: 2. CDR3 length: 14 residues. Per the germline V gene, CDR1 is MDHEN and CDR2 is SYDVKM. The CDR3 DNA reads as TGTGCCAGCAGTTGGACAGGGCACAATCAGCCCCAGCATTTT. This encodes CASSWTGHNQPQHF.

This clone was seen a single time. This chain uses TRBV3-1 (or the pseudogene TRBV3-2) with TRBJ2-1; no clear D. Germline values: CDR1 LGHDT, CDR2 YNNKEL (reference sequence). This CDR3 has 13 residues. Trimming took 1 base from V and 9 from J, leaving 10 bases between them. The CDR3 region is CASSQGAWVEQFF. Written as DNA, the CDR3 is TGTGCCAGCAGCCAAGGAGCTTGGGTTGAGCAGTTCTTC.

This clone has a single count. The chain is built from TRBV25-1 and TRBJ2-1; possibly TRBD2 for D (5 bases). CDR3 length: 15 amino acids. V was trimmed by 4 bases and J by 3 bases, leaving 13 bases between them. In germline, CDR1 is MGHDK, CDR2 SYGVNS. CDR3 bases: TGTGCCAGCAGTGGAGGGTTTGGGGTCTACAATGAGCAGTTCTTC. This codes for CASSGGFGVYNEQFF.

The chain uses TRBV4-1 and TRBJ1-3; D unclear. The CDR3 runs 17 residues. The V and J ends lost 0 bases and 0 bases respectively, with 12 bases between them. Germline CDR1 and CDR2: MGHRA and YSYEKL. CDR3 bases: TGCGCCAGCAGCCAAGAGGGCACTGATAACTCTGGAAACACCATATATTTT. As protein: CASSQEGTDNSGNTIYF.

Only a few counts were recorded for this clone. The genes are TRBV7-6 and TRBJ1-2, with 10 bases aligning to TRBD1. The CDR3 runs 17 residues. After removal of 1 base from V and 3 bases from J, the junction contained 8 bases not matched to a gene. The germline CDR1 and CDR2 sequences are SGHVS and FNYEAQ. The DNA of the CDR3 is TGTGCCAGCAGCTTAGATGGGACAGGGGATTTACACTATGGCTACACCTTC. It encodes CASSLDGTGDLHYGYTF.

This clone has just one count. This same CDR3 is encoded by further DNA sequences in the sample. The V and J genes are TRBV4-3 and TRBJ1-2, with D possibly being TRBD1 (6 bases). Trimming removed 0 bases at V and 5 bases at J, with 10 bases between. The CDR3 has 14 residues. In germline, CDR1 is LGHNA, CDR2 YSLEER. The CDR3 DNA sequence: TGCGCCAGCAGCCAAGATACGGGACAATATGGCTACACCTTC. This codes for CASSQDTGQYGYTF.

This clone has a single count. The chain uses TRBV28 and TRBJ1-4; 9 bases align to TRBD1. Germline-derived CDR1 and CDR2 are MDHEN and SYDVKM. The CDR3 runs 15 residues. The J segment lost 7 bases and the V segment lost 9 bases, leaving 12 bases of the junction unmatched. CDR3 in amino acids: CASIHRGTGSEKLFF. As DNA, the CDR3 is TGTGCCAGTATACACCGTGGGACAGGGTCTGAAAAACTGTTTTTT.

The chain combines TRBV6-2 or TRBV6-3 with TRBJ1-5, with D unclear. This CDR3 region has 15 residues. Germline V CDR1 and CDR2: MNHEY, SVGEGT. The V and J ends lost 6 bases and 7 bases respectively, with 19 bases between them. CDR3 residues: CASSAAAVVEQPQHF. The CDR3 DNA sequence: TGTGCCAGCAGCGCCGCTGCGGTAGTTGAACAGCCCCAGCATTTT.

This clone has only a few counts. The chain uses TRBV18 and TRBJ1-5, with no clear D. V shed 1 base and J shed 7 bases, with 14 bases lying between them. Germline lookup yields CDR1 KGHSH and CDR2 LQKENI. The CDR3 totals 15 residues. The CDR3 region has the DNA TGTGCCAGCTCACCACGAGGCAGTTTGGAGCAGCCCCAGCATTTT. Its protein product is CASSPRGSLEQPQHF.

This chain links TRBV7-3 with TRBJ1-1; D might be TRBD1 (6 bases). CDR3 length equals 17 residues. The germline gives CDR1 SGHTA, CDR2 FQGTGA. Trimming took 1 base from V and 1 from J, leaving 16 bases between them. The CDR3 DNA sequence: TGTGCCAGCAGCTTAAATGGCCCAGGGGCGAGGAACACTGAAGCTTTCTTT. The encoded protein is CASSLNGPGARNTEAFF. Full variable domain (missing parts from reference TRBV7-3 and TRBJ1-1): GAGVSQTPSNKVTEKGKYVELRCDPISGHTALYWYRQSLGQGPEFLIYFQGTGAADDSGLPNDRFFAVRPEGSVSTLKIQRTERGDSAVYLCASSLNGPGARNTEAFFGQGTRLTVV.

This clone was observed a single time. This chain joins TRBV4-2 and TRBJ1-2; weak D call: TRBD1 (6 bases). The CDR3 is made up of 16 amino acids. With 5 bases removed from V and 4 bases from J, the gap between germline ends came to 20 bases. In germline, CDR1 is LGHNA, CDR2 YNFKEQ. In nucleotides, the CDR3 is TGTGCCAGCAGCGGAAGCGGGCTGGAGGGGGGCTATGGCTACACCTTC. Translated, it gives CASSGSGLEGGYGYTF.

The chain couples TRBV4-3 to TRBJ1-2; tentatively, D is TRBD1 (6 bases). CDR1 and CDR2 (germline): LGHNA, YSLEER. The CDR3 extends over 18 amino acids. Between the trimmed V and J ends, which lost 0 bases and 3 bases, there was a span of 20 bases. The CDR3 sequence is CASSQEGGRGLSYYGYTF. In nucleotides, the CDR3 is TGCGCCAGCAGCCAAGAAGGAGGAAGGGGGTTGAGCTACTATGGCTACACCTTC.

The chain uses TRBV27 and TRBJ2-1; D is undetermined. The CDR3 is made up of 14 amino acids. Trimming cost V 3 bases and J 5 bases, with 11 bases left between them. Germline V gene lookup returns CDR1 MNHEY and CDR2 SMNVEV (reference sequence). For the CDR3, the DNA is TGTGCCAGCAGTTTGGAAGAAGCCAACAATGAGCAGTTCTTC. It yields the protein CASSLEEANNEQFF.

The chain carries TRBV28 and TRBJ2-7, with 7 bases fitting TRBD1. This CDR3 has 15 amino acids. Germline lookup yields CDR1 MDHEN and CDR2 SYDVKM. The V and J ends lost 4 bases and 2 bases, in that order; junction bases with no gene match: 8. DNA of the CDR3: TGTGCCAGCAGTTCCCAGGACAGGTTACCCTACGAGCAGTACTTC. It yields the protein CASSSQDRLPYEQYF.

J is TRBJ2-7 and V is TRBV2; tentatively, D is TRBD1 or TRBD2 (5 bases each). This CDR3 has 15 residues. V lost 6 bases and J 3 bases, leaving 18 bases between the germline ends. The germline gives CDR1 SNHLY, CDR2 FYNNEI. The CDR3 sequence: CASSPGTLAGYEQYF. The CDR3 DNA reads as TGTGCCAGCAGCCCGGGGACCCTGGCGGGCTACGAGCAGTACTTC.

As DNA, the CDR3 is TGTGCCAGCATCACTGGGGGGACAGGGGGAAATCCTTCACCCCTCCACTTT. Its translation: CASITGGTGGNPSPLHF. The chain is built from TRBV28 and TRBJ1-6, with TRBD1 matching 11 bases. V shed 7 bases and J 9 bases; nucleotides not matched to a gene: 14. The CDR3 is made up of 17 amino acids. CDR1 and CDR2 from the germline V gene are MDHEN and SYDVKM.

This clone came up once. The rearrangement links TRBV28 to TRBJ2-3, with 11 nucleotides matching TRBD2. Germline-derived CDR1 and CDR2 are MDHEN and SYDVKM. There are 18 residues in the CDR3. Unmatched junction bases numbered 11, after V lost 4 bases and J lost 2 bases. The CDR3 DNA reads as TGTGCCAGCAGTTGGCCCCGACTAGCGGGAAGGGACACAGATACGCAGTATTTT. Its protein is CASSWPRLAGRDTDTQYF. The whole variable domain, remainder taken from reference TRBV28 and TRBJ2-3, is DVKVTQSSRYLVKRTGEKVFLECVQDMDHENMFWYRQDPGLGLRLIYFSYDVKMKEKGDIPEGYSVSREKKERFSLILESASTNQTSMYLCASSWPRLAGRDTDTQYFGPGTRLTVL.

The CDR3 DNA sequence: TGTGCCAGCAGTTTATGGGGAAAAGGGTTTGGAGGCAATCAGCCCCAGCATTTT. Protein product: CASSLWGKGFGGNQPQHF. This chain uses TRBV28 with TRBJ1-5, with D hard to call. Germline loops: CDR1 MDHEN, CDR2 SYDVKM. The CDR3 is made up of 18 amino acids. V gave up 0 bases and J gave up 2 bases, with 17 bases separating them.

This clone was counted once. The genes are TRBV5-4 and TRBJ2-1, with a weak D call TRBD2 (7 bases). Per germline, CDR1 SGHNT and CDR2 YYREEE (reference sequence). V dropped 2 bases and J dropped 10 bases, with 16 bases sitting between them. The CDR3 length is 14 residues. The CDR3 region has the DNA TGTGCCAGCAGCTTACGGGGGGCGAAGGGGGAGCAGTTCTTC. Its translation: CASSLRGAKGEQFF.

V gene TRBV24-1 combines with J gene TRBJ2-7; no clear D. This CDR3 contains 11 residues. Trimming took off 2 bases at V and 4 bases at J, with 2 bases between the two ends. The germline V gene encodes CDR1 KGHDR and CDR2 SFDVKD. The CDR3: CATSDSYEQYF. The CDR3, as DNA: TGTGCCACCAGTGATTCTTACGAGCAGTACTTC.

CDR3 DNA: TGTGCCAGCAGTTTATCGCAAAAGGGCGAAGCTTTCTTT. It yields the protein CASSLSQKGEAFF. This chain uses TRBV27 with TRBJ1-1; D is undetermined. CDR1 is MNHEY, CDR2 SMNVEV, per germline (reference sequence). This CDR3 contains 13 residues. V was cut by 0 bases and J by 8 bases, with 10 bases left in between.

The rearrangement uses TRBV6-5 and TRBJ2-3, with 9 nucleotides matching TRBD2. The CDR3 length is 16 residues. CDR1 is MNHEY and CDR2 is SVGAGI in the germline V gene. V shed 2 bases, J shed 6 bases, and the junction held 9 bases outside the gene matches. The CDR3 loop reads CASSYGRGGSVDTQYF. The CDR3 bases are TGTGCCAGCAGTTACGGGCGGGGGGGCTCGGTTGATACGCAGTATTTT.

The J gene is TRBJ2-5, the V gene TRBV12-5, with a tentative D call TRBD1 (5 bases). Germline V gene lookup returns CDR1 LGHNT and CDR2 FRNRAP. Trimming pared 1 base from V and 2 bases from J, leaving 17 bases between. The CDR3 length is 17 residues. CDR3 protein: CASGLALTGVPQETQYF. The DNA for the CDR3 is TGTGCTAGTGGTTTGGCCCTAACAGGAGTCCCTCAAGAGACCCAGTACTTC. Together with reference TRBV12-5 and TRBJ2-5, the CDR3 gives the full variable domain: DARVTQTPRHKVTEMGQEVTMRCQPILGHNTVFWYRQTMMQGLELLAYFRNRAPLDDSGMPKDRFSAEMPDATLATLKIQPSEPRDSAVYFCASGLALTGVPQETQYFGPGTRLLVL.

The J gene is TRBJ1-6, the V gene TRBV12-3 or TRBV12-4; no definite D call. Trimming removed 5 bases at V and 10 bases at J, with 9 bases between. This CDR3 spans 12 amino acids. The DNA of the CDR3 is TGTGCCAGCAGTCTCAGTCGATCACCCCTCCACTTT. It yields the protein CASSLSRSPLHF.

J is TRBJ1-2 and V is TRBV19, with 8 bases matching TRBD1. V gave up 3 bases and J gave up 3 bases; unmatched junction bases: 3. CDR1 LNHDA and CDR2 SQIVND come from the germline V gene (reference sequence). This CDR3 is 14 amino acids long. The CDR3 reads CASSIATGDYGYTF. The CDR3 coding sequence is TGTGCCAGTAGTATTGCGACAGGGGACTATGGCTACACCTTC.

This chain joins TRBV24-1 and TRBJ1-3; no firm D call. Per the germline V gene, CDR1 is KGHDR and CDR2 is SFDVKD. This CDR3 is built from 14 residues. The V gene lost 8 bases and the J gene lost 7 bases, with 17 bases spanning the gap. The CDR3 DNA reads as TGTGCCACCACGGGTTCCCGAGGTTGGAACACCATATATTTT. It yields the protein CATTGSRGWNTIYF.

The J gene is TRBJ2-2, the V gene TRBV7-3, with D possibly matching TRBD2 (6 bases). The CDR3 is 14 residues long. Between the trimmed V and J ends, which lost 5 bases and 8 bases, there was a span of 15 bases. Germline V CDR1 and CDR2: SGHTA, FQGTGA. The CDR3 DNA is TGTGCCAGCAGCCCCCAGTCTAGCGTAGGGGAGCTGTTTTTT. Translation gives CASSPQSSVGELFF.

The V call is TRBV10-3, the J call TRBJ1-2; 7 nucleotides match TRBD1. Germline V gene lookup returns CDR1 ENHRY and CDR2 SYGVKD. The CDR3 is made up of 12 amino acids. After removal of 9 bases from V and 6 bases from J, the junction contained 7 bases not matched to a gene. In nucleotides, the CDR3 is TGTGCCATACGACAGGGTGAGAATGGCTACACCTTC. This encodes CAIRQGENGYTF.